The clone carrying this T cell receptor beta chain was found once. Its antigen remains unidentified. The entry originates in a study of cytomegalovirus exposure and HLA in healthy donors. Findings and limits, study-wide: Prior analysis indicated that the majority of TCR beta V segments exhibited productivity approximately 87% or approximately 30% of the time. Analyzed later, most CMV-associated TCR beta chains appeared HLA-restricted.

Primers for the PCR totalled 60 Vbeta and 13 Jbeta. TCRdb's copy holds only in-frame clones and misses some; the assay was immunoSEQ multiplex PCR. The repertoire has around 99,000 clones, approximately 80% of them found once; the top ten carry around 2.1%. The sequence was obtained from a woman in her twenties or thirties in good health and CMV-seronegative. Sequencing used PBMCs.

The DNA of the CDR3 is TGTGCCAGCAGGCCTGGACAGGGTGGGACAGATACGCAGTATTTT. Its protein is CASRPGQGGTDTQYF. This chain links TRBV7-9 with TRBJ2-3; 8 nucleotides agree with TRBD1. Losses at the gene ends were 6 bases for V and 3 bases for J; bases not matched to a gene: 8. The CDR3 is 15 residues long. Germline V gives CDR1 SEHNR, CDR2 FQNEAQ (reference sequence).